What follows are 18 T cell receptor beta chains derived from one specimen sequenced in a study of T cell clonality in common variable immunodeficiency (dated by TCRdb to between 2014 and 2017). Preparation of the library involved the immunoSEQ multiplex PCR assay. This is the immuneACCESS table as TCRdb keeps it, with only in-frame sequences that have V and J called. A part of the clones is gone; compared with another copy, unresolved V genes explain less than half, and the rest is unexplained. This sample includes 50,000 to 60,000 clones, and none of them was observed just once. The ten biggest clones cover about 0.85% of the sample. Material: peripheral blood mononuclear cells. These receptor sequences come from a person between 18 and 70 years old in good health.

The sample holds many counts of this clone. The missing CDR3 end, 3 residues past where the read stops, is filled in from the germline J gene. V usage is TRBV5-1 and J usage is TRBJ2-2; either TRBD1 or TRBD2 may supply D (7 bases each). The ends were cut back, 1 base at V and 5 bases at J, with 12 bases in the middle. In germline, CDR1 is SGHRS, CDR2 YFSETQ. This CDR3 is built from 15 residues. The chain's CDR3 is CASSLRQGGTGELFF. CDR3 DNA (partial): TGCGCCAGCAGCTTGAGACAGGGAGGGACCGGGGAG.

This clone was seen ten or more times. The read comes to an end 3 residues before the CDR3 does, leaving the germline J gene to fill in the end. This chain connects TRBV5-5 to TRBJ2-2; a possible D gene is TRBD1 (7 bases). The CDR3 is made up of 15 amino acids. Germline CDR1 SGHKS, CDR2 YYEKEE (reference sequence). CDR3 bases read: TGTGCCAGCAGCTTTTGGACAGGCGGGAATTCACCG. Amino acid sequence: CASSFWTGGNSP. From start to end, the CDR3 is CASSFWTGGNSPLFF. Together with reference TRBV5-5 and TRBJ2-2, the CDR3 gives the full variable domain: DAGVTQSPTHLIKTRGQQVTLRCSPISGHKSVSWYQQVLGQGPQFIFQYYEKEERGRGNFPDRFSARQFPNYSSELNVNALLLGDSALYLCASSFWTGGNSPLFFGEGSRLTVL.

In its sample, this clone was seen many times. The CDR3 loop is CASQRQGEEKLFF. CDR3 bases read: TGTGCCAGCCAGAGACAGGGGGAAGAAAAA. The chain is built from TRBV2 and TRBJ1-4; 9 nucleotides line up with TRBD1. The read terminates 3 residues before the CDR3 end, so the remaining end is supplied by the germline J gene. The CDR3 has 13 residues. V lost 8 bases to trimming and J lost 8 bases; unmatched junction nucleotides: 6. Germline V gene sequence: CDR1 SNHLY, CDR2 FYNNEI. Full variable domain (outside the CDR3, taken from reference TRBV2 and TRBJ1-4): EPEVTQTPSHQVTQMGQEVILRCVPISNHLYFYWYRQILGQKVEFLVSFYNNEISEKSEIFDDQFSVERPDGSNFTLKIRSTKLEDSAMYFCASQRQGEEKLFFGSGTQLSVL.

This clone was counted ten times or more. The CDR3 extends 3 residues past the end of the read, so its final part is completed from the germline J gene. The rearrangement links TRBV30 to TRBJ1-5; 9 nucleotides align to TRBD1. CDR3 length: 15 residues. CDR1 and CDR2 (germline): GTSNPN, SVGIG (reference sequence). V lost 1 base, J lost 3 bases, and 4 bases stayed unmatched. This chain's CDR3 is CAWSGTGAYNQPQHF. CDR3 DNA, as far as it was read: TGTGCCTGGAGTGGGACAGGGGCGTACAATCAGCCC. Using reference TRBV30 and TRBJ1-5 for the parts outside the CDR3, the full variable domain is SQTIHQWPATLVQPVGSPLSLECTVEGTSNPNLYWYRQAAGRGLQLLFYSVGIGQISSEVPQNLSASRPQDRQFILSSKKLLLSDSGFYLCAWSGTGAYNQPQHFGDGTRLSIL.

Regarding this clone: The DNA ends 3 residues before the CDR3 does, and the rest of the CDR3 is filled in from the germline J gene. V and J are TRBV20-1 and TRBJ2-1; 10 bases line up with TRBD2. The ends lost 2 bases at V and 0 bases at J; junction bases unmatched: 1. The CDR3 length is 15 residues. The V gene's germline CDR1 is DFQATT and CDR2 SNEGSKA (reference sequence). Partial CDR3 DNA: TGCAGTGCTAGAACTAGCGGGATCTCCTACAATGAG. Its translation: CSARTSGISYNE. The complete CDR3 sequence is CSARTSGISYNEQFF.

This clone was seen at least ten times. CDR3 sequence reads: CASSIEAEYNEQFF. CDR3 DNA, as far as it was read: TGTGCCAGTAGTATCGAGGCGGAGTACAATGAG. The chain recombines TRBV19 with TRBJ2-1; D gene unclear. The CDR3 end is not reached by the read, which stops 3 residues before it; the germline J gene fills it in. The germline V gene has CDR1 LNHDA and CDR2 SQIVND (reference sequence). The CDR3 sequence is 14 residues long. With 3 bases removed from V and 4 bases from J, the gap between germline ends came to 10 bases. Complete variable domain (other parts from reference TRBV19 and TRBJ2-1): DGGITQSPKYLFRKEGQNVTLSCEQNLNHDAMYWYRQDPGQGLRLIYYSQIVNDFQKGDIAEGYSVSREKKESFPLTVTSAQKNPTAFYLCASSIEAEYNEQFFGPGTRLTVL.

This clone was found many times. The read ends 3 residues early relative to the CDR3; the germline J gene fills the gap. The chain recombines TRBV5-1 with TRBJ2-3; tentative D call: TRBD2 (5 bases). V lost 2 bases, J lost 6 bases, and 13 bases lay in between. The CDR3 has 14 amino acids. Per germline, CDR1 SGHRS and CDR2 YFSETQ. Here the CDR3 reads CASSFGELLDTQYF. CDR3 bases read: TGCGCCAGCAGCTTCGGGGAACTTTTGGATACG.

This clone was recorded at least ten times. The part of the CDR3 DNA that was read is TGCGCCAGCAGCTGGGGGACTAGCGGGAGTTCAGATACG. Its translation: CASSWGTSGSSDT. The whole CDR3 reads CASSWGTSGSSDTQYF. The chain joins TRBV5-1 to TRBJ2-3; 14 positions match TRBD2. Sequencing ends 3 residues short of the CDR3 end; the germline J gene provides the rest. Germline CDR1 reads SGHRS; CDR2 reads YFSETQ. The length of the CDR3 is 16 residues. Germline trimming cut 3 bases from V and 4 bases from J; bases unmatched to any gene: 4.

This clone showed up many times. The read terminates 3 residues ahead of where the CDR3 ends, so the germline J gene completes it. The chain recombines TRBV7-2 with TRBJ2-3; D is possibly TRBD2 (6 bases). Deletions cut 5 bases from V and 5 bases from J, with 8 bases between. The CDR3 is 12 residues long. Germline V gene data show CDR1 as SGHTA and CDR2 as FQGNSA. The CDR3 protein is CASSLSGDTQYF. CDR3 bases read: TGTGCCAGCAGCCTTAGCGGAGATACG.

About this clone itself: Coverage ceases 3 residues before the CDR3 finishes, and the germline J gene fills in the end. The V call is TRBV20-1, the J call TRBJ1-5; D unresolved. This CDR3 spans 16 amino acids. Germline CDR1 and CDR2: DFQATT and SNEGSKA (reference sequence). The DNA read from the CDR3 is TGCAGTGCTAGAGATGCGCTAGCGGGAGACACAGATCCC. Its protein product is CSARDALAGDTDP. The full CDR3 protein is CSARDALAGDTDPQHF.

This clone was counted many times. CDR3 bases read: TGCGCCAGCAGCCTCATAGCGGGGACCACAGATACG. It encodes CASSLIAGTTDT. The full CDR3 is CASSLIAGTTDTQYF. The chain uses TRBV5-1 and TRBJ2-3, with 8 nucleotides matching TRBD2. Sequencing ends 3 residues short of the CDR3 end; the germline J gene provides the rest. V shed 4 bases, J shed 2 bases, and the junction held 6 bases outside the gene matches. The CDR3 contains 15 residues. Germline values: CDR1 SGHRS, CDR2 YFSETQ. Full variable domain (remainder filled in from reference TRBV5-1 and TRBJ2-3): KAGVTQTPRYLIKTRGQQVTLSCSPISGHRSVSWYQQTPGQGLQFLFEYFSETQRNKGNFPGRFSGRQFSNSRSEMNVSTLELGDSALYLCASSLIAGTTDTQYFGPGTRLTVL.

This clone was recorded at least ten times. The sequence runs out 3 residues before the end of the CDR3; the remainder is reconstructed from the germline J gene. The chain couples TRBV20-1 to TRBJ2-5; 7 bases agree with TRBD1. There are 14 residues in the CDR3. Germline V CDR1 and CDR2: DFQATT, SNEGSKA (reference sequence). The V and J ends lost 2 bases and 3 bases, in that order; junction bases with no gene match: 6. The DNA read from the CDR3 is TGCAGTGCTAGAAGAACAGGGGAAAAAGAGACC. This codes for CSARRTGEKET. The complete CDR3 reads CSARRTGEKETQYF.

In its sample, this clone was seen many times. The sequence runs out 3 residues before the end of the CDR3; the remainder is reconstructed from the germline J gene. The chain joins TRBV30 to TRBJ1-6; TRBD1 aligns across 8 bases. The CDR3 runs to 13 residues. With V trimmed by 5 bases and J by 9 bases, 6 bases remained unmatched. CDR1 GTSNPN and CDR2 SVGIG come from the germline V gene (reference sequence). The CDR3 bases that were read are TGTGCCTGGCGGACAGGGATTGCTTCACCC. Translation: CAWRTGIASP. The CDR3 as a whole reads CAWRTGIASPLHF.

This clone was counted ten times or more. CDR3 protein: CASSSPAGVYEQYF. The sequenced CDR3 bases are TGCGCCAGCAGCTCCCCAGCGGGAGTATACGAG. The chain employs TRBV5-1 and TRBJ2-7, with TRBD2 identical over 8 bases. The CDR3 goes on 3 residues after the read ends, and that part is filled in from the germline J gene. The germline V gene encodes CDR1 SGHRS and CDR2 YFSETQ. The CDR3 runs 14 residues. The ends lost 3 bases at V and 4 bases at J; junction bases unmatched: 6.

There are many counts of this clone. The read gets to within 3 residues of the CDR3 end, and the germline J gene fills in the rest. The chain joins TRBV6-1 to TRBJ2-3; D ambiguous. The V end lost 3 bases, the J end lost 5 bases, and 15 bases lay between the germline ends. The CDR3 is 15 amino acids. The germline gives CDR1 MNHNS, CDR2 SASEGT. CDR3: CASSEPGSPLDTQYF. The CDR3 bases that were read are TGTGCCAGCAGTGAGCCGGGTTCCCCACTAGATACG.

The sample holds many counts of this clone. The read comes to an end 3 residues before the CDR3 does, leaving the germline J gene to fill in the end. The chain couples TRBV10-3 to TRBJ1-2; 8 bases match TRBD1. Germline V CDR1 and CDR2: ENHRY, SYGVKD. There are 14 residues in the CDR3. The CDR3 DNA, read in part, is TGTGCCATCAGCGCTGGACAGGGCTCTGGGGGC. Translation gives CAISAGQGSGG. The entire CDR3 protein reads CAISAGQGSGGYTF.

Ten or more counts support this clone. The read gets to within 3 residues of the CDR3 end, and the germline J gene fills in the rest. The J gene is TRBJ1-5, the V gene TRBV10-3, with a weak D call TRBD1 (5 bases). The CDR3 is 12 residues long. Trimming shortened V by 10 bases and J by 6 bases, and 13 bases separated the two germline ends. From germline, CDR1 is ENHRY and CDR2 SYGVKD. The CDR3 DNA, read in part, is TGTGCCACCGACGGGGGGACTCAGCCC. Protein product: CATDGGTQP. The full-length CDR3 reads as CATDGGTQPQHF.

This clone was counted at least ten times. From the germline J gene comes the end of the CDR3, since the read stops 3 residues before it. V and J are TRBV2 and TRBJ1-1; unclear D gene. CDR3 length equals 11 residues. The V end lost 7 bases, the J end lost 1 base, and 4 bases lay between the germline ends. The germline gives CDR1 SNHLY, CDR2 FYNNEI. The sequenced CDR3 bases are TGTGCCAGCACCCGGAACACTGAA. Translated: CASTRNTE. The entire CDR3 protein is CASTRNTEAFF.